This TCR beta chain was recovered during a study of cytomegalovirus exposure and HLA in healthy donors. PCR used 60 Vbeta primers and 13 Jbeta primers. TCRdb's table, derived via immunoSEQ multiplex PCR, lists solely in-frame clones and lacks some. The sample contains about 120,000 clones, 80% to 85% of which appear only once. This clone was counted a few times. CDR1 and CDR2 (germline): SGHRS, YFSETQ. V was trimmed by 0 bases and J by 1 base, leaving 10 bases between them. CDR3 length: 15 amino acids. V gene TRBV5-1 combines with J gene TRBJ1-1; perhaps TRBD1 as D (6 bases). Sequenced material: PBMCs. The clonotype originates from a man aged 25-40 years in good health and CMV-seronegative. The CDR3 DNA sequence: TGCGCCAGCAGCTTGGTGGGGGGGGCGAACACTGAAGCTTTCTTT. Its translation is CASSLVGGANTEAFF.